This T cell receptor beta chain was identified in a study of T cell changes during pregnancy in multiple sclerosis. Sequencing used immunoSEQ multiplex PCR; TCRdb keeps in-frame clones, though not all of them. The repertoire includes fewer than 90,000 clones, about 89% of them detected once, and about 0.92% sits in the top ten. This clone was counted once. Trimming took off 6 bases at V and 4 bases at J, with 19 bases between the two ends. CDR3 length: 16 amino acids. Looked up from germline, CDR1 is LNHDA and CDR2 is SQIVND (reference sequence). This sequence joins TRBV19 and TRBJ1-3; tentatively, D is TRBD1 (5 bases). This clonotype was sampled from a female donor with multiple sclerosis, enrolled in a pregnancy study. Sequencing used peripheral blood, obtained in the second trimester of pregnancy. The CDR3 coding sequence is TGTGCCAGTAGCCTGACTTGGGGCTTATCGGGAAACACCATATATTTT. Protein sequence: CASSLTWGLSGNTIYF.